Presented here are 26 T cell receptor beta chains from one specimen sequenced in a study of T cells after posttransplantation cyclophosphamide. Treatment was busulfan-fludarabine conditioning, a marrow graft, and cyclophosphamide on days +3 and +4. Profiling relied on immunoSEQ multiplex PCR, and the TCRdb table lists in-frame clones only, not all of them. The repertoire has about 3,300 clones, 70% to 80% of them found once; the top ten carry around 9%. The material was PBMCs, obtained 188 days after allogeneic stem cell transplant with posttransplant cyclophosphamide. All receptors come from a male patient between 55 and 70 years old who received an allogeneic stem cell transplant from a related donor and was CMV-positive. Some of these T cells may belong to the graft donor.

This clone was counted once. V gene TRBV27 combines with J gene TRBJ2-3; possibly TRBD2 for D (5 bases). V shed 3 bases and J shed 0 bases, with 10 bases lying between them. The germline V gene encodes CDR1 MNHEY and CDR2 SMNVEV (reference sequence). The CDR3 sequence is 15 residues long. The chain's CDR3 is CASSFGLTSTDTQYF. CDR3 DNA sequence: TGTGCCAGCAGTTTTGGACTCACTAGCACAGATACGCAGTATTTT.

The chain is built from TRBV27 and TRBJ2-2, with D perhaps matching TRBD1 (5 bases). Germline CDR1 and CDR2: MNHEY and SMNVEV (reference sequence). This CDR3 comprises 17 residues. V lost 3 bases to trimming and J lost 0 bases, with 14 bases between them. The CDR3 bases are TGTGCCAGCAGTTTCCTTGACAGTTTCGCGAACACCGGGGAGCTGTTTTTT. This translates into CASSFLDSFANTGELFF.

This clone was counted a single time. This chain links TRBV2 with TRBJ2-2; a possible D gene is TRBD2 (5 bases). The CDR3 is made up of 13 amino acids. With 4 bases removed from V and 8 bases from J, the gap between germline ends came to 11 bases. CDR1 SNHLY and CDR2 FYNNEI come from the germline V gene. The CDR3 region is CASSAELVGELFF. Written as DNA, the CDR3 is TGTGCCAGCAGTGCGGAACTAGTGGGGGAGCTGTTTTTT. Full variable domain (rest looked up from reference TRBV2 and TRBJ2-2): EPEVTQTPSHQVTQMGQEVILRCVPISNHLYFYWYRQILGQKVEFLVSFYNNEISEKSEIFDDQFSVERPDGSNFTLKIRSTKLEDSAMYFCASSAELVGELFFGEGSRLTVL.

The chain links TRBV6-1 to TRBJ1-1; D remains ambiguous. The V and J ends lost 2 bases and 5 bases respectively, with 15 bases between them. The CDR3 contains 15 residues. Per the germline V gene, CDR1 is MNHNS and CDR2 is SASEGT. The CDR3 nucleotides are TGTGCCAGCAGTGAAAGCCGGAGGGTGAGGACTGAAGCTTTCTTT. Protein sequence: CASSESRRVRTEAFF.

This clone appeared a few times. The chain combines TRBV5-4 with TRBJ1-1, with D possibly being TRBD1 (5 bases). With 1 base removed from V and 4 bases from J, the gap between germline ends came to 11 bases. Per germline, CDR1 SGHNT and CDR2 YYREEE (reference sequence). CDR3 length equals 14 residues. CDR3 region: CASSLTGKGTEAFF. CDR3 nucleotides: TGTGCCAGCAGCTTGACAGGAAAAGGCACTGAAGCTTTCTTT.

The count of this clone is one. V is TRBV7-2 and J is TRBJ2-7; D remains unclear. Germline V lookup: CDR1 SGHTA, CDR2 FQGNSA. The CDR3 totals 14 residues. V lost 1 base and J lost 3, with 10 bases in between. CDR3: CASSLEVSRYEQYF. CDR3 in DNA: TGTGCCAGCAGCTTAGAGGTTAGCCGCTACGAGCAGTACTTC.

This clone was seen a handful of times. The chain has TRBV6-6 and TRBJ2-5; D is unresolved. V was cut by 6 bases and J by 3 bases, with 11 bases left in between. The V gene's germline CDR1 is MNHNY and CDR2 SVGAGI (reference sequence). This CDR3 is 13 amino acids long. This chain's CDR3 is CASSPTVEETQYF. The CDR3 bases are TGTGCCAGCAGCCCTACCGTTGAAGAGACCCAGTACTTC.

This sequence joins TRBV2 and TRBJ2-2; maybe TRBD2 (6 bases). V lost 6 bases to trimming and J lost 3 bases, with 14 bases between them. The CDR3 sequence is 15 residues long. The germline gives CDR1 SNHLY, CDR2 FYNNEI. The CDR3 here is CASREGGGDTGELFF. The CDR3 DNA is TGTGCCAGCAGGGAGGGAGGAGGGGACACCGGGGAGCTGTTTTTT.

The gene calls are TRBV30 and TRBJ2-3; the match to TRBD2 covers 7 bases. This CDR3 contains 14 residues. Germline loops: CDR1 GTSNPN, CDR2 SVGIG (reference sequence). V dropped 1 base and J dropped 1; count of bases not matched to a gene: 2. CDR3 bases: TGTGCCTGGAGTGGACGGGGGGGCACAGATACGCAGTATTTT. The encoded protein is CAWSGRGGTDTQYF.

This chain joins TRBV5-1 and TRBJ1-3, with a tentative D call TRBD1 (5 bases). Germline CDR1 reads SGHRS; CDR2 reads YFSETQ. With 0 bases removed from V and 0 bases from J, the gap between germline ends came to 10 bases. The CDR3 length is 16 residues. CDR3 nucleotide sequence: TGCGCCAGCAGCTTGGGTGACAGCAGCTCTGGAAACACCATATATTTT. It is translated as CASSLGDSSSGNTIYF.

The chain combines TRBV10-3 with TRBJ2-3; 7 nucleotides match TRBD2. The CDR3 runs to 15 residues. The J segment lost 0 bases and the V segment lost 6 bases, leaving 6 bases of the junction unmatched. Germline lookup yields CDR1 ENHRY and CDR2 SYGVKD. Here the CDR3 DNA reads TGTGCCATCAGGCCGGGAGGCCAGAGCACAGATACGCAGTATTTT. It translates to CAIRPGGQSTDTQYF.

The table lists this clone with a count of one. The chain uses TRBV6-1 and TRBJ2-5, with 7 positions matching TRBD1. Germline V gene sequence: CDR1 MNHNS, CDR2 SASEGT. J was trimmed by 8 bases and V by 4 bases; bases with no gene match: 4. This CDR3 is built from 12 residues. The CDR3 here is CASSADRATQYF. In DNA, the CDR3 is TGTGCCAGCAGTGCCGACAGGGCAACCCAGTACTTC.

This chain connects TRBV7-2 to TRBJ2-3, with D maybe TRBD1 (6 bases). The V gene lost 1 base and the J gene lost 4 bases, with 12 bases spanning the gap. Germline V gene lookup returns CDR1 SGHTA and CDR2 FQGNSA. There are 15 residues in the CDR3. The CDR3 is CASSLGLTGPDTQYF. CDR3 nucleotides: TGTGCCAGCAGCTTAGGGCTGACAGGACCAGATACGCAGTATTTT.

V is TRBV4-2 and J is TRBJ1-6, with TRBD1 matching over 9 bases. Trimming cost V 4 bases and J 7 bases; bases outside gene matches: 8. Germline CDR1 and CDR2: LGHNA and YNFKEQ. CDR3 size: 16 residues. The CDR3 DNA follows: TGTGCCAGCAGCCCGACCGTGGACAGGGGCAATTCACCCCTCCACTTT. Encoded protein: CASSPTVDRGNSPLHF.

The chain employs TRBV10-3 and TRBJ1-1, with D maybe TRBD1 (5 bases). The ends were cut back, 6 bases at V and 8 bases at J, with 19 bases in the middle. The CDR3 contains 14 residues. Germline CDR1 and CDR2: ENHRY and SYGVKD. The CDR3 DNA follows: TGTGCCATCAGGAGGGGTGCGGGGAACTTCGAAGCTTTCTTT. This encodes CAIRRGAGNFEAFF.

J is TRBJ2-1 and V is TRBV19, with 9 bases identical to TRBD2. The CDR3 has 13 residues. J gave up 2 bases and V 9 bases, and 2 bases lay outside the gene matches. Germline V gene lookup returns CDR1 LNHDA and CDR2 SQIVND (reference sequence). CDR3 sequence reads: CARTSGPYNEQFF. The CDR3 DNA sequence: TGTGCCAGAACTAGCGGGCCCTACAATGAGCAGTTCTTC.

The J gene is TRBJ2-1, the V gene TRBV28; 9 bases match TRBD1. With 5 bases clipped from V and 0 bases from J, the junction kept 5 bases outside the gene matches. The germline V gene has CDR1 MDHEN and CDR2 SYDVKM. The CDR3 extends over 16 amino acids. This CDR3 reads CASSLGTGTSYNEQFF. Written as DNA, the CDR3 is TGTGCCAGCAGTCTAGGGACAGGGACCTCCTACAATGAGCAGTTCTTC.

V is TRBV28 and J is TRBJ1-5; TRBD1 might be the D (5 bases). Trimming left V 5 bases short and J 1 base short, with 18 bases between. Germline values: CDR1 MDHEN, CDR2 SYDVKM. CDR3 size: 17 residues. The CDR3 nucleotides read TGTGCCAGCAGTCCCTCGGGCAGGGCTCTCAGCAATCAGCCCCAGCATTTT. It specifies CASSPSGRALSNQPQHF.

The V and J genes are TRBV11-3 and TRBJ2-1; 10 positions agree with TRBD2. The ends lost 1 base at V and 10 bases at J; junction bases unmatched: 7. Germline values: CDR1 SGHNT, CDR2 YENEEA. This CDR3 spans 15 amino acids. Here the CDR3 reads CASSLGLAGVMEQFF. In DNA, the CDR3 is TGTGCCAGCAGCTTAGGGCTAGCGGGGGTTATGGAGCAGTTCTTC.

The table lists this clone with a count of one. V is TRBV19 and J is TRBJ1-4; TRBD1 might be the D (5 bases). V was trimmed by 5 bases and J by 4 bases, leaving 8 bases between them. The CDR3 covers 13 residues. Germline V gene lookup returns CDR1 LNHDA and CDR2 SQIVND (reference sequence). CDR3 loop: CASSPQVNEKLFF. CDR3 nucleotides: TGTGCCAGTAGTCCACAGGTTAATGAAAAACTGTTTTTT.

V gene TRBV5-6 combines with J gene TRBJ1-2; the match to TRBD1 covers 10 bases. This CDR3 comprises 16 residues. Germline V gene data show CDR1 as SGHDT and CDR2 as YYEEEE. Germline trimming cut 4 bases from V and 7 bases from J; bases unmatched to any gene: 13. CDR3 bases: TGTGCCAGCAGCCTTTTAAAACGGGACAGGGGAGGTGGCTACACCTTC. This translates into CASSLLKRDRGGGYTF.

The chain carries TRBV9 and TRBJ2-7; 7 positions agree with TRBD2. The tail of the sequence fits TRBJ2-5 better, so the J call may be wrong. There are 16 residues in the CDR3. The germline CDR1 and CDR2 sequences are SGDLS and YYNGEE. The CDR3 nucleotides read TGTGCCAGCAGCCCCCGAGGGCAGCGGGGCCCAGAGACCCAGTACTTC. Amino acids: CASSPRGQRGPETQYF.

This rearrangement joins TRBV6-5 to TRBJ2-6; TRBD2 is a possible D gene (5 bases). Trimming pared 8 bases from V and 6 bases from J, leaving 11 bases between. In germline, CDR1 is MNHEY, CDR2 SVGAGI. This CDR3 region has 13 residues. Here the CDR3 DNA reads TGTGCCAGCGGACGGGGAGAGGCCAACGTCCTGACTTTC. This codes for CASGRGEANVLTF.

There are a few counts of this clone. This chain connects TRBV19 to TRBJ2-2; 7 bases agree with TRBD1. After removal of 5 bases from V and 6 bases from J, the junction contained 3 bases not matched to a gene. The germline gives CDR1 LNHDA, CDR2 SQIVND (reference sequence). This CDR3 has 13 amino acids. CDR3 region: CASSHRGAGELFF. The CDR3 DNA follows: TGTGCCAGTAGTCACAGGGGTGCCGGGGAGCTGTTTTTT.

CDR3 residues: CASVAGGARDTQYF. CDR3 DNA sequence: TGTGCCAGCGTAGCGGGGGGGGCTCGAGATACGCAGTATTTT. This chain uses TRBV6-1 with TRBJ2-3, with 11 nucleotides matching TRBD2. V dropped 8 bases and J dropped 5; count of bases not matched to a gene: 6. The CDR3 totals 14 residues. Germline assignment: CDR1 MNHNS and CDR2 SASEGT.

The chain links TRBV27 to TRBJ1-6; 10 nucleotides line up with TRBD1. Germline V lookup: CDR1 MNHEY, CDR2 SMNVEV (reference sequence). The length of the CDR3 is 19 residues. V shed 2 bases, J shed 0 bases, and the junction held 7 bases outside the gene matches. CDR3 sequence: CASSLKGWTGGSYNSPLHF. CDR3 sequence (DNA): TGTGCCAGCAGTTTAAAGGGGTGGACAGGGGGCTCCTATAATTCACCCCTCCACTTT.